The 9 T cell receptor beta chains below were found in one sample sequenced in a study of blood T cell repertoires in COVID-19. The assay was immunoSEQ multiplex PCR, and TCRdb's table has in-frame clones only and misses some. The sample lists a few hundred thousand clones; 75% to 90% were seen once. The sequenced sample consisted of PBMCs or T cells enriched from blood (not recorded which). Receptor source: a woman between 18 and 29 years old who had recovered from COVID-19.

The chain has TRBV6-4 and TRBJ1-1; a possible D gene is TRBD1 (6 bases). Germline CDR1 and CDR2: MRHNA and SNTAGT. CDR3 size: 15 residues. Deletions cut 8 bases from V and 4 bases from J, with 20 bases between. The CDR3: CASPEGGQGPTEAFF. Here the CDR3 DNA reads TGTGCCAGCCCCGAGGGAGGGCAGGGGCCCACTGAAGCTTTCTTT.

The J gene is TRBJ2-7, the V gene TRBV28; D unclear. The CDR3 is 15 amino acids. Trimming removed 4 bases from V and 1 base from J, with 14 bases in between. Per germline, CDR1 MDHEN and CDR2 SYDVKM. CDR3 sequence: CASSSYSSLSYEQYF. The CDR3, as DNA: TGTGCCAGCAGTTCATACAGTAGTTTGTCCTACGAGCAGTACTTC.

The chain uses TRBV15 and TRBJ2-7, with a weak D call TRBD1 (6 bases). Trimming shortened V by 0 bases and J by 6 bases, and 12 bases separated the two germline ends. Germline-derived CDR1 and CDR2 are LNHNV and YYDKDF (reference sequence). The CDR3 is 14 amino acids. The CDR3 region has the DNA TGTGCCACCAGCAGAGATGACAGGAATCGCGAGCAGTACTTC. Its protein product is CATSRDDRNREQYF.

This clone was recorded once. The genes are TRBV10-3 and TRBJ2-1; tentatively, D is TRBD2 (5 bases). This CDR3 has 16 residues. The germline V and J ends were trimmed by 7 bases and 7 bases, with 23 bases remaining between them. Germline V gene sequence: CDR1 ENHRY, CDR2 SYGVKD. The CDR3 sequence: CAINTARTSGGNEQFF. The DNA of the CDR3 is TGTGCCATCAACACCGCCAGGACTTCAGGAGGAAATGAGCAGTTCTTC.

The genes are TRBV18 and TRBJ1-1, with 8 bases lining up with TRBD1. After removal of 4 bases from V and 3 bases from J, the junction contained 4 bases not matched to a gene. This CDR3 contains 14 residues. CDR1 is KGHSH and CDR2 is LQKENI in the germline V gene. The DNA for the CDR3 is TGTGCCAGCTCACGCGGACAGGGCGACACTGAAGCTTTCTTT. It encodes CASSRGQGDTEAFF.

The CDR3 DNA follows: TGTGCCAGCAGCTTAGCTTCAGGGAAGGGCTCTGGAAACACCATATATTTT. The encoded protein is CASSLASGKGSGNTIYF. The rearrangement joins TRBV7-2 to TRBJ1-3, with D perhaps TRBD1 (5 bases). Germline V gene sequence: CDR1 SGHTA, CDR2 FQGNSA. The CDR3 loop spans 17 amino acids. Deletions cut 0 bases from V and 0 bases from J, with 12 bases between.

The chain links TRBV3-1 (or the pseudogene TRBV3-2) to TRBJ1-2; 7 nucleotides align to TRBD1. Losses at the gene ends were 3 bases for V and 0 bases for J; bases not matched to a gene: 1. CDR3 size: 14 residues. In germline, CDR1 is LGHDT, CDR2 YNNKEL (reference sequence). This CDR3 reads CASSQGTANYGYTF. The CDR3 DNA reads TGTGCCAGCAGCCAGGGGACAGCTAACTATGGCTACACCTTC.

CDR3 amino acids: CASSSTGVANYGYTF. CDR3 nucleotide sequence: TGTGCCAGCAGTTCGACAGGGGTAGCTAACTATGGCTACACCTTC. The chain has TRBV6-5 and TRBJ1-2, with 8 bases aligning to TRBD1. V dropped 4 bases and J dropped 0; count of bases not matched to a gene: 4. The CDR3 runs to 15 residues. Germline V gives CDR1 MNHEY, CDR2 SVGAGI.

CDR3 sequence: CSASQGVSQPQHF. The CDR3 DNA sequence: TGCAGTGCTAGTCAGGGGGTTAGTCAGCCCCAGCATTTT. This sequence joins TRBV20-1 and TRBJ1-5, with TRBD1 matching 7 bases. From germline, CDR1 is DFQATT and CDR2 SNEGSKA (reference sequence). V lost 3 bases to trimming and J lost 6 bases; unmatched junction nucleotides: 5. This CDR3 is 13 amino acids long.